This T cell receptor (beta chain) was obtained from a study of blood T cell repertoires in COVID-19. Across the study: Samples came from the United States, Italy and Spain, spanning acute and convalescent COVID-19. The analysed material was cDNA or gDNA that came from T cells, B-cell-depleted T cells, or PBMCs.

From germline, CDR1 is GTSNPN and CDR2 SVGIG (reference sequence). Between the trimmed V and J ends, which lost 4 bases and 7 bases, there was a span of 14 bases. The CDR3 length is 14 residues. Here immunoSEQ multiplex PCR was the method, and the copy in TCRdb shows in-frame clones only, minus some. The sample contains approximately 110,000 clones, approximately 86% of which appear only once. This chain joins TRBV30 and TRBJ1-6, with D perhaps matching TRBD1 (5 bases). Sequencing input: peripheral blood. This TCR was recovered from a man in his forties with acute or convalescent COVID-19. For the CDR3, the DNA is TGTGCCTGGACGGTGGAGGGGTGGAATTCACCCCTCCACTTT. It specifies CAWTVEGWNSPLHF.